This T cell receptor (beta chain) appears in the sequencing data of a study of cytomegalovirus exposure and HLA in healthy donors. General study results and limits: Analysis performed later found about 17,000 TCR beta sequences associated with HLA alleles at 0.05 false discovery rate. Prior analysis indicated that the majority of TCR beta V segments exhibited productivity approximately 87% or approximately 30% of the time.

Regarding this clone: Its antigen remains unidentified.

PCR was performed using 60 Vbeta and 13 Jbeta primers. The assay was immunoSEQ multiplex PCR, and TCRdb's table has in-frame clones only and misses some. The data hold 110,000 or so clones, with about 68% observed a single time. The sequenced material came from PBMCs. The receptor comes from a woman aged 40 to 50 in good health and CMV-seropositive.

CDR3: CASNGQRSYEQYF. The CDR3 DNA reads as TGTGCCAGCAATGGACAGCGCTCCTACGAGCAGTACTTC. The rearrangement links TRBV2 to TRBJ2-7; D perhaps matches TRBD1 (6 bases). CDR3 length equals 13 residues. CDR1 and CDR2 from the germline V gene are SNHLY and FYNNEI. The V end lost 7 bases, the J end lost 0 bases, and 10 bases lay between the germline ends.